This TCR beta chain is drawn from a study of control samples from healthy donors and cancer patients. This clone was seen just once. This CDR3 contains 14 residues. The J segment lost 4 bases and the V segment lost 6 bases, leaving 4 bases of the junction unmatched. Germline lookup yields CDR1 ENHRY and CDR2 SYGVKD. The assay was immunoSEQ multiplex PCR, and TCRdb's table has in-frame clones only and misses some. Of about 85,000 clones in the sample, just under 90% are singletons; the top ten hold approximately 6%. The origin of this receptor is a man aged 45-60 years in good health. Sequences were obtained from blood. This rearrangement joins TRBV10-3 to TRBJ1-2; 11 nucleotides line up with TRBD1. The CDR3 sequence: CAIRGDRGVYGYTF. CDR3 nucleotide sequence: TGTGCCATCAGGGGGGACAGGGGGGTCTATGGCTACACCTTC.